A selection of T cell receptor beta chains follows, all from one sample in a study of T-cell memory formation after mild COVID-19. TCRdb re-derived calls from the 5' RACE reads in MiXCR, one entry per CDR3 protein. This table holds under 150,000 distinct CDR3 sequences, 20% to 25% found once. Sequencing was performed on PBMCs or a T cell subset sorted from them (not recorded which). The receptors come from a man aged 18 to 30 who had mild COVID-19 (a few samples of this study predate the infection). Cell type and time point are not known. Each CDR3 is given with its conserved first and last residue. D genes are given only for firm matches. Clone size appears in some rows only: once, few, many, or a class for an expanded clone.

V gene,D gene,J gene,clone size,CDR3 protein,CDR3 DNA
TRBV4-2,-,TRBJ2-5,few,CASSQVPFRPEETQYF,TGTGCCAGCAGCCAAGTACCTTTCAGGCCCGAAGAGACCCAGTACTTC
TRBV9,-,TRBJ2-2,-,CASSVVARTGELFF,TGTGCCAGCAGCGTAGTAGCGCGCACCGGGGAGCTGTTTTTT
TRBV9,-,TRBJ2-3,-,CASSVGRPTDTQYF,TGTGCCAGCAGCGTAGGAAGACCAACAGATACGCAGTATTTT
TRBV6-5,-,TRBJ1-1,-,CASIPWGQGNTEAFF,TGTGCCAGCATTCCGTGGGGCCAGGGGAACACTGAAGCTTTCTTT
TRBV9,-,TRBJ2-5,-,CATPGGAGETQYF,TGTGCCACTCCGGGGGGCGCAGGGGAGACCCAGTACTTC
TRBV7-9,TRBD1,TRBJ2-5,-,CASSSPGTGGYLETQYF,TGTGCCAGCAGCTCCCCCGGGACAGGGGGCTATTTAGAGACCCAGTACTTC
TRBV6-6,-,TRBJ1-1,few,CASQGDSNTEAFF,TGTGCCAGCCAGGGAGACAGTAACACTGAAGCTTTCTTT
TRBV20-1,-,TRBJ2-7,many,CSAHRDTGSYEQYF,TGCAGTGCTCACCGGGACACAGGTTCCTACGAGCAGTACTTC
TRBV4-1,-,TRBJ1-2,-,CASSQDPRDIYGYTF,TGCGCCAGCAGCCAAGATCCACGGGACATCTATGGCTACACCTTC
TRBV20-1,-,TRBJ2-1,-,CSASRTAQGNEQFF,TGCAGTGCTAGTCGGACAGCTCAAGGGAATGAGCAGTTCTTC
TRBV5-6,-,TRBJ2-5,-,CASSRTGYWKETQYF,TGTGCCAGCAGCCGTACAGGATACTGGAAGGAGACCCAGTACTTC
TRBV7-9,-,TRBJ1-1,few,CASSSQGWAAFF,TGTGCCAGCAGCTCCCAGGGGTGGGCGGCTTTCTTT
TRBV12-3/TRBV12-4,TRBD2,TRBJ2-5,-,CASSRSGEETQYF,TGTGCCAGCAGCCGAAGCGGGGAGGAGACCCAGTACTTC
TRBV6-5,-,TRBJ2-6,many,CASSYSGGSGANVLTF,TGTGCCAGCAGTTACTCGGGGGGTTCTGGGGCCAACGTCCTGACTTTC
TRBV6-6,-,TRBJ2-7,-,CASSQGLNPYEQYF,TGTGCCAGCAGCCAAGGCTTAAATCCCTACGAGCAGTACTTC
TRBV15,TRBD2,TRBJ2-1,-,CATSHGTSVDEQFF,TGTGCCACCAGCCACGGGACTAGCGTGGATGAGCAGTTCTTC
TRBV5-1,-,TRBJ2-7,few,CASSKPRASGISYEQYF,TGCGCCAGCTCCAAGCCTCGGGCCTCCGGGATCTCCTACGAGCAGTACTTC
TRBV4-1,-,TRBJ2-2,-,CASSPVGQNTGELFF,TGCGCCAGCAGCCCCGTAGGACAGAACACCGGGGAGCTGTTTTTT
TRBV20-1,-,TRBJ2-5,-,CSARAERGWKTQYF,TGCAGTGCTAGAGCCGAAAGGGGATGGAAGACCCAGTACTTC
TRBV5-6,-,TRBJ1-5,-,CASSARQSNQPQHF,TGTGCCAGCAGCGCCCGACAGTCGAATCAGCCCCAGCATTTT
TRBV4-1,-,TRBJ1-1,few,CASSQPTENTEAFF,TGCGCCAGCAGCCAACCGACAGAGAACACTGAAGCTTTCTTT
TRBV4-1,TRBD2,TRBJ2-5,once,CASSQERLAGGGETQYF,TGCGCCAGCAGCCAAGAGAGGCTAGCGGGGGGCGGGGAGACCCAGTACTTC
TRBV6-6,TRBD2,TRBJ2-5,-,CASTDPRLAERGTQYF,TGTGCCAGCACCGACCCCCGACTAGCGGAGAGAGGGACCCAGTACTTC
TRBV9,-,TRBJ2-2,many,CASSVAYRGGELFF,TGTGCCAGCAGCGTAGCTTACCGGGGCGGGGAGCTGTTTTTT
TRBV12-3/TRBV12-4,-,TRBJ2-2,-,CASSLVFPGELFF,TGTGCCAGCAGTTTAGTGTTTCCCGGGGAGCTGTTTTTT
TRBV7-2,TRBD1,TRBJ1-2,-,CASTLPRQGTPNYGYTF,TGTGCCAGCACCCTACCTCGACAGGGGACTCCTAACTATGGCTACACCTTC
TRBV6-1,TRBD1,TRBJ2-1,few,CASRNRDRIINEQFF,TGTGCCAGCAGAAACCGGGACAGGATAATCAATGAGCAGTTCTTC
TRBV13,-,TRBJ2-1,-,CASSFQDRVHEQFF,TGTGCCAGCAGCTTCCAGGACCGGGTACATGAGCAGTTCTTC
TRBV5-6,-,TRBJ1-1,-,CASSTLGVNTEAFF,TGTGCCAGCAGCACCTTGGGGGTGAACACTGAAGCTTTCTTT
TRBV5-1,-,TRBJ1-1,few,CASSPTGPPGVTEAFF,TGCGCCAGCAGCCCCACGGGGCCCCCCGGAGTCACTGAAGCTTTCTTT
TRBV20-1,-,TRBJ2-7,few,CSARDRSGYGYEQYF,TGCAGTGCTAGAGATCGGAGCGGATACGGCTACGAGCAGTACTTC
TRBV4-1,TRBD2,TRBJ2-5,medium-sized,CASSPSPGGKKETQYF,TGCGCCAGCAGCCCCTCCCCGGGAGGAAAAAAAGAGACCCAGTACTTC
TRBV10-2,TRBD2,TRBJ2-3,-,CASSKGLVGSDTQYF,TGCGCCAGCAGTAAGGGACTAGTTGGTTCAGATACGCAGTATTTT
TRBV27,-,TRBJ1-2,once,CASSSSPWTTANYGYTF,TGTGCCAGCAGTTCCTCACCCTGGACGACCGCTAACTATGGCTACACCTTC
TRBV9,TRBD2,TRBJ2-3,few,CASSTSGGPDTQYF,TGTGCCAGCAGCACAAGCGGGGGGCCAGATACGCAGTATTTT
TRBV12-3/TRBV12-4,-,TRBJ1-2,few,CASSSSGSYGYTF,TGTGCCAGCAGTTCCTCCGGGAGCTATGGCTACACCTTC